This T cell receptor (beta chain) was sequenced for a study of shared clonotypes between healthy human individuals. CDR1 and CDR2 (germline): SGHDN, FVKESK. CDR3 length: 14 amino acids. The ends lost 4 bases at V and 4 bases at J; junction bases unmatched: 7. Study results and limitations: Larger estimated richness was generally recorded for naive subsets relative to memory subsets.

This clone came up once. The antigen is undetermined. Profiling relied on immunoSEQ multiplex PCR, and the TCRdb table lists in-frame clones only, not all of them. Of approximately 1.5 million clones listed, approximately 98.5% are singletons. The chain employs TRBV14 and TRBJ2-7, with 7 positions matching TRBD2. The sequenced material came from naive CD4+ T cells sorted from blood. Subset specified: CD45RA+ positively selected. This TCR was recovered from a man under 40 in good health. CDR3 region: CASSLKAGWYEQYF. The DNA of the CDR3 is TGTGCCAGCAGCCTCAAAGCGGGATGGTACGAGCAGTACTTC.